The rows below give T cell receptor beta chains drawn from one sample of a study of early T cells in non-severe SARS-CoV-2 infection. TCRdb re-called the 5' RACE reads with MiXCR, one entry per CDR3 protein. Of approximately 40,000 distinct CDR3 sequences listed, approximately 11% are singletons. The sequenced sample consisted of whole blood. The receptors derive from an adult who was a healthcare worker with PCR-confirmed SARS-CoV-2 infection or an uninfected control (not recorded which). The CDR3 runs from the conserved cysteine through the conserved F or W. Each record gives: clone size, J gene, D gene, V gene, CDR3 protein, CDR3 DNA. D genes are given only for firm matches. The listing skips clone size in some rows; elsewhere it reads once, few, many or a size class.

few	TRBJ1-5	TRBD1	TRBV30	CAWNKDREGQPQHF	TGTGCCTGGAATAAGGACAGGGAGGGTCAGCCCCAGCATTTT
many	TRBJ2-5	TRBD2	TRBV24-1	CATGRGSSSGAQETQYF	TGTGCCACCGGCAGAGGGTCGAGTAGCGGGGCACAAGAGACCCAGTACTTC
-	TRBJ2-3	TRBD1	TRBV19	CASSPRQGRTDTQYF	TGTGCCAGTAGTCCACGACAGGGCCGCACAGATACGCAGTATTTT
many	TRBJ2-4	TRBD2	TRBV30	CAYTGLAENIQYF	TGTGCCTACACGGGACTAGCGGAAAACATTCAGTACTTC
few	TRBJ2-3	-	TRBV27	CASSPPGQLTDTQYF	TGTGCCAGCAGTCCCCCGGGACAACTCACAGATACGCAGTATTTT
few	TRBJ2-5	TRBD1	TRBV19	CASRKSGQGAAAKTQYF	TGTGCCAGTAGGAAGTCTGGACAGGGGGCCGCAGCGAAGACCCAGTACTTC
many	TRBJ2-7	TRBD1	TRBV5-4	CASSLVGGLYEQYF	TGTGCCAGCAGCTTGGTAGGGGGCCTATACGAGCAGTACTTC
few	TRBJ2-1	TRBD1	TRBV7-3	CASSTLNRGEQFF	TGTGCCAGCAGCACACTAAACAGGGGAGAGCAGTTCTTC
-	TRBJ2-7	-	TRBV2	CASSVYSVNYEQYF	TGTGCCAGCAGTGTGTACAGTGTCAATTACGAGCAGTACTTC
few	TRBJ1-5	TRBD1	TRBV10-3	CAISDTGTGNQPQHF	TGTGCCATCAGTGACACTGGGACAGGGAATCAGCCCCAGCATTTT
few	TRBJ2-5	-	TRBV12-3/TRBV12-4	CASSLNGWSGREETQYF	TGTGCCAGCAGTTTAAACGGGTGGTCAGGAAGGGAAGAGACCCAGTACTTC
-	TRBJ1-5	-	TRBV4-2	CASSQDRAGIQPQHF	TGTGCCAGCAGCCAAGATCGGGCAGGGATTCAGCCCCAGCATTTT
few	TRBJ2-7	TRBD1	TRBV6-5	CASSANRGREQYF	TGTGCCAGCAGCGCAAACAGGGGTCGCGAGCAGTACTTC
-	TRBJ2-1	TRBD2	TRBV7-2	CASSLIGLAGGEHHEQFF	TGTGCCAGCAGCTTAATCGGGCTAGCGGGGGGAGAACATCATGAGCAGTTCTTC
many	TRBJ2-7	TRBD1	TRBV7-2	CASSSWDRPAYEQYF	TGTGCCAGCAGCTCATGGGACAGGCCAGCCTACGAGCAGTACTTC
-	TRBJ1-6	TRBD1	TRBV6-5	CASRDRVFSPLHF	TGTGCCAGCAGGGACAGGGTCTTTTCACCCCTCCACTTT
few	TRBJ1-4	-	TRBV29-1	CSVEGTADNEKLFF	TGCAGCGTTGAAGGGACAGCTGATAATGAAAAACTGTTTTTT
few	TRBJ1-2	-	TRBV6-2/TRBV6-3	CASSKGYGYTF	TGTGCCAGCAGTAAGGGCTATGGCTACACCTTC
many	TRBJ1-1	-	TRBV30	CAWSKYRNTEAFF	TGTGCCTGGAGTAAGTACAGGAACACTGAAGCTTTCTTT
few	TRBJ1-1	-	TRBV12-3/TRBV12-4	CASSSTGTVNTEAFF	TGTGCCAGCAGTTCCACCGGGACGGTGAACACTGAAGCTTTCTTT
few	TRBJ2-1	-	TRBV3-1	CASSHLDSPDNEQFF	TGTGCCAGCAGCCATCTTGACAGTCCAGACAATGAGCAGTTCTTC
many	TRBJ2-2	TRBD1	TRBV12-3/TRBV12-4	CASSPGTDNTGELFF	TGTGCCAGCAGTCCCGGGACAGATAACACCGGGGAGCTGTTTTTT
many	TRBJ2-4	TRBD2	TRBV10-2	CASSASTSGGAMDIQYF	TGCGCCAGCAGCGCATCGACTAGCGGGGGGGCGATGGACATTCAGTACTTC
few	TRBJ2-2	TRBD2	TRBV7-2	CASSAGTRAGAGELFF	TGTGCCAGCAGCGCTGGTACTCGAGCGGGGGCCGGGGAGCTGTTTTTT
few	TRBJ2-3	-	TRBV13	CASSLARASTDTQYF	TGTGCCAGCAGCTTAGCCAGGGCAAGCACAGATACGCAGTATTTT
-	TRBJ2-5	TRBD2	TRBV5-5	CASSLALAGGLSQETQYF	TGTGCCAGCAGCTTGGCTCTAGCGGGGGGCCTAAGCCAAGAGACCCAGTACTTC